A single sample gave rise to the 14 T cell receptor beta chains below, sequenced in a study of shared clonotypes between healthy human individuals (dated by TCRdb to 2020 to 2022). Libraries were made using the immunoSEQ multiplex PCR assay. The table was pulled from immuneACCESS by TCRdb, which kept in-frame rearrangements only. Such tables lose some clones; where checked, under half of the loss comes from unresolved V genes, and the rest has no known cause. Recorded for this sample are 110,000 or so clones; 68% of them occurred a single time. Of the sample, approximately 24% is held by the ten largest clones. Sequences were obtained from memory CD8+ T cells sorted from blood. The sample's cell subset or site label, in plain terms: CD45RO+ cells pooled with CCR7-negative TemRA cells. The receptors stem from a woman aged 25 to 45 in good health.

This clone came up once. The rearrangement uses TRBV5-6 and TRBJ2-7; D tentatively reads TRBD1 or TRBD2 (7 bases each). V shed 4 bases and J shed 5 bases, with 22 bases lying between them. The germline V gene encodes CDR1 SGHDT and CDR2 YYEEEE. The CDR3 covers 16 residues. CDR3 sequence (DNA): TGTGCCAGCAGCCTCCTCGGGGGCAGGGGGGGCCACGAGCAGTACTTC. Protein product: CASSLLGGRGGHEQYF.

This sequence joins TRBV28 and TRBJ2-7; possibly TRBD1 or TRBD2 for D (5 bases each). V was trimmed by 5 bases and J by 1 base, leaving 12 bases between them. The CDR3 has 14 residues. The germline CDR1 and CDR2 sequences are MDHEN and SYDVKM. CDR3 sequence reads: CASSPGLWSYEQYF. In DNA, the CDR3 is TGTGCCAGCAGTCCGGGGCTCTGGTCCTACGAGCAGTACTTC.

Concerning this clone: This may arise from a read error, as a much more abundant clone is one base away. This chain uses TRBV7-9 with TRBJ2-7; no firm D call. Trimming stripped 1 base from V and 6 bases from J, with 4 bases between. Germline CDR1 and CDR2: SEHNR and FQNEAQ (reference sequence). The CDR3 covers 11 residues. The chain's CDR3 is CASSLDLEQYF. In DNA form, the CDR3 reads TGTGCCAGCAGCTTAGATCTCGAGCAGTACTTC.

This clone came up a few times. The chain employs TRBV19 and TRBJ2-1, with D possibly matching TRBD2 (5 bases). The V end lost 5 bases, the J end lost 9 bases, and 14 bases lay between the germline ends. The length of the CDR3 is 13 residues. Germline V gives CDR1 LNHDA, CDR2 SQIVND (reference sequence). The CDR3 sequence is CASSPRSGSEQFF. The CDR3, as DNA: TGTGCCAGTAGTCCCCGTTCGGGGTCTGAGCAGTTCTTC.

V usage is TRBV4-2 and J usage is TRBJ1-4; a weak D match, TRBD1 (6 bases). CDR3 length: 15 residues. V lost 1 base and J lost 6, with 12 bases in between. Germline V CDR1 and CDR2: LGHNA, YNFKEQ. CDR3 DNA sequence: TGTGCCAGCAGCCAAGGTGCGGGGGCGGATGAAAAACTGTTTTTT. Translation: CASSQGAGADEKLFF.

The CDR3 spells CASTTLSGLGDTQYF. CDR3 coding DNA: TGTGCCAGCACCACCTTGTCGGGGCTGGGAGATACGCAGTATTTT. This chain uses TRBV6-4 with TRBJ2-3; possibly TRBD1 or TRBD2 for D (5 bases each). V lost 7 bases and J 5 bases, leaving 19 bases between the germline ends. Germline CDR1 MRHNA, CDR2 SNTAGT. The CDR3 has 15 amino acids.

The V gene is TRBV6-1, the J gene TRBJ2-3, with TRBD2 identical over 15 bases. The CDR3 covers 17 residues. Germline V lookup: CDR1 MNHNS, CDR2 SASEGT. V trimming: 1 base; J trimming: 8 bases; junction bases outside the gene matches: 7. CDR3 DNA: TGTGCCAGCAGTGAAGGGACGGGACTAGCGGGAGGTCTTACGCAGTATTTT. This sequence encodes CASSEGTGLAGGLTQYF.

This clone was observed many times. J is TRBJ2-5 and V is TRBV29-1; D may match TRBD1 or TRBD2 (8 bases each). Germline V gives CDR1 SQVTM, CDR2 ANQGSEA. V dropped 4 bases and J dropped 13 bases, with 16 bases sitting between them. CDR3 length equals 11 residues. CDR3: CSVAGGDRTYF. CDR3 nucleotide sequence: TGCAGCGTTGCGGGAGGGGACAGGACGTACTTC.

Comments on this clone: A far bigger clonotype differs at one base, so this is likely a read error. Other DNA sequences in the same sample also yield this CDR3. The CDR3 region has the DNA TGTGCCAGCAGTGAAGAGGGGACAGGGGGGTACGAGCAGTACTTC. It codes for CASSEEGTGGYEQYF. V gene TRBV6-1 combines with J gene TRBJ2-7, with 11 bases that match TRBD1. The CDR3 contains 15 residues. Germline loops: CDR1 MNHNS, CDR2 SASEGT. Trimming at V came to 1 base and at J to 4 bases, leaving 3 bases not matched to a gene.

This clone was seen a few times. Other DNA sequences within the sample encode an identical CDR3. The V gene is TRBV9, the J gene TRBJ2-2, with no clear D. Trimming left V 2 bases short and J 5 bases short, with 10 bases between. Germline V gene data show CDR1 as SGDLS and CDR2 as YYNGEE. The CDR3 covers 14 residues. Here the CDR3 reads CASSVSWGTGELFF. DNA for the CDR3: TGTGCCAGCAGCGTGAGCTGGGGAACCGGGGAGCTGTTTTTT.

V is TRBV20-1 and J is TRBJ2-7; 7 bases are shared with TRBD1. Germline CDR1 is DFQATT and CDR2 is SNEGSKA (reference sequence). The ends lost 7 bases at V and 8 bases at J; junction bases unmatched: 5. The CDR3 runs to 10 residues. The CDR3, as DNA: TGCAGTGGAAGGGGGCGGCAGCAGTACTTC. Translated: CSGRGRQQYF.

The chain has TRBV5-1 and TRBJ2-1; D ambiguous. The CDR3 loop spans 15 amino acids. CDR1 is SGHRS, CDR2 YFSETQ, per germline. Trimming removed 4 bases from V and 4 bases from J, with 15 bases in between. The CDR3 bases are TGCGCCAGCAGCACGGAGTGGGAAGGATACAATGAGCAGTTCTTC. Protein sequence: CASSTEWEGYNEQFF.

This chain uses TRBV4-1 with TRBJ1-1; tentatively, D is TRBD1 (6 bases). Trimming took 2 bases from V and 8 from J, leaving 15 bases between them. Germline CDR1 and CDR2: MGHRA and YSYEKL. The CDR3 runs 14 residues. The CDR3 reads CASSQTLRQDEAFF. The DNA for the CDR3 is TGCGCCAGCAGCCAAACTCTTCGACAGGACGAAGCTTTCTTT.

This chain connects TRBV7-8 to TRBJ2-7, with TRBD2 matching 7 bases. The CDR3 totals 15 residues. Germline CDR1 is SGHVS and CDR2 is FQNEAQ. After removal of 7 bases from V and 6 bases from J, the junction contained 15 bases not matched to a gene. DNA for the CDR3: TGTGCCAGCACCGGAAGTCGCGGGGGTGGGGGCGAGCAGTACTTC. Its protein product is CASTGSRGGGGEQYF. Using reference TRBV7-8 and TRBJ2-7 for the parts outside the CDR3, the full variable domain is GAGVSQSPRYKVAKRGQDVALRCDPISGHVSLFWYQQALGQGPEFLTYFQNEAQLDKSGLPSDRFFAERPEGSVSTLKIQRTQQEDSAVYLCASTGSRGGGGEQYFGPGTRLTVT.